Listed here are 30 T cell receptor beta chains from one sample, sequenced in a study of blood T cell repertoires in COVID-19. Profiled with immunoSEQ multiplex PCR; TCRdb holds only in-frame clones, not every one. Here the sample spans roughly 300,000 clones, 87% being singletons. The sample taken for sequencing was PBMCs or T cells enriched from blood (not recorded which). Receptors originate from a woman aged 25 to 39 who had recovered from COVID-19.

The sample holds one count of this clone. The J gene is TRBJ1-6, the V gene TRBV5-6; D call uncertain. V lost 0 bases and J lost 6, with 7 bases in between. This CDR3 spans 14 amino acids. Germline V gene sequence: CDR1 SGHDT, CDR2 YYEEEE. Here the CDR3 DNA reads TGTGCCAGCAGCTTGGTGGGAGGTAATTCACCCCTCCACTTT. Translated, it gives CASSLVGGNSPLHF.

The chain has TRBV3-1 (or the pseudogene TRBV3-2) and TRBJ1-6; D call uncertain. Germline values: CDR1 LGHDT, CDR2 YNNKEL (reference sequence). Trimming pared 2 bases from V and 0 bases from J, leaving 11 bases between. CDR3 size: 17 residues. The CDR3 coding sequence is TGTGCCAGCAGCCAAATAGCGACGAGCTCCTATAATTCACCCCTCCACTTT. Translation gives CASSQIATSSYNSPLHF.

A note on this clone: This specimen includes other DNA sequences encoding the same CDR3. The rearrangement uses TRBV5-5 and TRBJ1-2, with D hard to call. V was pared by 4 bases and J by 4 bases, with 8 bases between. Germline CDR1 is SGHKS and CDR2 is YYEKEE (reference sequence). The CDR3 has 12 residues. The CDR3 is CASSPDTYGYTF. CDR3 DNA sequence: TGTGCCAGCAGCCCCGACACCTATGGCTACACCTTC.

The chain couples TRBV5-6 to TRBJ1-2, with D perhaps TRBD1 (6 bases). This CDR3 contains 12 residues. V was clipped by 3 bases and J by 8 bases, with 11 bases between them. Germline assignment: CDR1 SGHDT and CDR2 YYEEEE. The CDR3 protein is CASSSRGRGYTF. The CDR3 region has the DNA TGTGCCAGCAGCTCCAGGGGCCGCGGCTACACCTTC.

CDR3 protein: CASSLAGEQFF. CDR3 sequence (DNA): TGTGCCAGCAGCTTGGCGGGTGAGCAGTTCTTC. The chain joins TRBV5-4 to TRBJ2-1; no firm D call. V was shortened by 0 bases and J by 9 bases, with 4 bases between the two germline ends. The length of the CDR3 is 11 residues. Germline CDR1 and CDR2: SGHNT and YYREEE (reference sequence).

The chain links TRBV5-1 to TRBJ1-1, with a tentative D call TRBD1 (6 bases). The CDR3 has 11 amino acids. The ends were cut back, 5 bases at V and 9 bases at J, with 11 bases in the middle. The germline gives CDR1 SGHRS, CDR2 YFSETQ. The DNA for the CDR3 is TGCGCCAGCAGGGACGGGACACAAGCTTTCTTT. Amino acid sequence: CASRDGTQAFF.

Here the CDR3 DNA reads TGTGCCACCAGCAGAGCGAGGGGGTCTCCCTACGAGCAGTACTTC. Translation gives CATSRARGSPYEQYF. V is TRBV15 and J is TRBJ2-7; weak D call: TRBD1 (6 bases). The CDR3 has 15 residues. V lost 1 base, J lost 2 bases, and 12 bases lay in between. Germline CDR1 LNHNV, CDR2 YYDKDF (reference sequence).

This clone was counted only a few times. The same CDR3 is also encoded by other DNA sequences in this sample. The rearrangement links TRBV18 to TRBJ1-2; D not resolved. This CDR3 spans 13 amino acids. The V end was cut by 6 bases, the J end by 5 bases, with 13 bases between. CDR1 and CDR2 from the germline V gene are KGHSH and LQKENI. Written as DNA, the CDR3 is TGTGCCAGCTCCCCCGACTCCTATTATGGCTACACCTTC. It is translated as CASSPDSYYGYTF.

The genes are TRBV2 and TRBJ1-2, with TRBD1 as a possible D gene (6 bases). In germline, CDR1 is SNHLY, CDR2 FYNNEI. The length of the CDR3 is 12 residues. Trimming removed 7 bases at V and 3 bases at J, with 9 bases between. CDR3 residues: CASKGGDYGYTF. The CDR3 DNA reads TGTGCCAGCAAGGGGGGGGACTATGGCTACACCTTC.

This chain connects TRBV6-5 to TRBJ1-3, with D unclear. This CDR3 has 14 residues. CDR1 is MNHEY and CDR2 is SVGAGI in the germline V gene. Deletions cut 2 bases from V and 2 bases from J, with 7 bases between. The CDR3: CASSYQTAGNTIYF. The DNA of the CDR3 is TGTGCCAGCAGTTACCAAACTGCTGGAAACACCATATATTTT.

The chain carries TRBV18 and TRBJ2-4; the D gene is possibly TRBD1 (6 bases). This CDR3 is 15 amino acids long. Per germline, CDR1 KGHSH and CDR2 LQKENI. V gave up 3 bases and J gave up 8 bases, with 17 bases separating them. The CDR3 nucleotides are TGTGCCAGCTCACCGAGGGCAGGGGCGATCGACATTCAGTACTTC. Translation: CASSPRAGAIDIQYF.

V is TRBV14 and J is TRBJ1-2; tentative D call: TRBD1 (5 bases). This CDR3 has 15 residues. Per germline, CDR1 SGHDN and CDR2 FVKESK. Trimming stripped 3 bases from V and 3 bases from J, with 14 bases between. The DNA of the CDR3 is TGTGCCAGCAGCCACCCATGGCAGGGTCACTATGGCTACACCTTC. Amino acids: CASSHPWQGHYGYTF.

The gene calls are TRBV18 and TRBJ1-2, with a tentative D call TRBD1 (5 bases). The CDR3 covers 17 residues. Germline values: CDR1 KGHSH, CDR2 LQKENI. V was pared by 0 bases and J by 3 bases, with 17 bases between. The CDR3 here is CASSPPYGRAADYGYTF. The DNA for the CDR3 is TGTGCCAGCTCACCACCGTATGGCAGGGCGGCCGACTATGGCTACACCTTC.

V gene TRBV18 combines with J gene TRBJ1-3; a weak D match, TRBD1 (5 bases). The CDR3 consists of 16 residues. The V and J ends lost 4 bases and 2 bases respectively, with 15 bases between them. Per germline, CDR1 KGHSH and CDR2 LQKENI. CDR3 sequence: CASSQGRGSTGNTIYF. CDR3 nucleotides: TGTGCCAGCTCACAGGGGCGGGGATCAACTGGAAACACCATATATTTT.

This clone was seen a single time. The gene calls are TRBV18 and TRBJ1-2; D gene unclear. Germline V CDR1 and CDR2: KGHSH, LQKENI. Trimming left V 3 bases short and J 6 bases short, with 11 bases between. This CDR3 has 13 amino acids. This CDR3 is CASSPMEADGYTF. The CDR3 nucleotides are TGTGCCAGCTCACCTATGGAGGCCGATGGCTACACCTTC.

The chain carries TRBV6-5 and TRBJ1-2, with a weak D call TRBD1 (6 bases). Germline CDR1 reads MNHEY; CDR2 reads SVGAGI. V was shortened by 5 bases and J by 8 bases, with 18 bases between the two germline ends. The CDR3 covers 14 residues. The CDR3 reads CASSQITGLGGYTF. CDR3 nucleotides: TGTGCCAGCAGTCAGATTACAGGGTTGGGGGGCTACACCTTC.

This chain links TRBV5-1 with TRBJ2-5; 8 bases match TRBD1. This CDR3 has 15 amino acids. The J segment lost 1 base and the V segment lost 0 bases, leaving 2 bases of the junction unmatched. The germline CDR1 and CDR2 sequences are SGHRS and YFSETQ. The CDR3 is CASSLGGTGQETQYF. CDR3 nucleotide sequence: TGCGCCAGCAGCTTGGGGGGGACAGGCCAAGAGACCCAGTACTTC. The complete variable domain, with remaining parts taken from reference TRBV5-1 and TRBJ2-5, reads KAGVTQTPRYLIKTRGQQVTLSCSPISGHRSVSWYQQTPGQGLQFLFEYFSETQRNKGNFPGRFSGRQFSNSRSEMNVSTLELGDSALYLCASSLGGTGQETQYFGPGTRLLVL.

The sample holds one count of this clone. The chain joins TRBV3-1 (or the pseudogene TRBV3-2) to TRBJ2-2; TRBD2 is a possible D gene (6 bases). Germline lookup yields CDR1 LGHDT and CDR2 YNNKEL (reference sequence). V gave up 1 base and J gave up 2 bases, with 11 bases separating them. This CDR3 has 16 amino acids. The CDR3 DNA is TGTGCCAGCAGCCAAGGGTCGGGAGCTAACACCGGGGAGCTGTTTTTT. Its translation is CASSQGSGANTGELFF.

The chain is built from TRBV9 and TRBJ1-1; D gene ambiguous. Germline V gives CDR1 SGDLS, CDR2 YYNGEE. V dropped 6 bases and J dropped 0 bases, with 9 bases sitting between them. This CDR3 spans 13 amino acids. In nucleotides, the CDR3 is TGTGCCAGCAACAAGATTATGAACACTGAAGCTTTCTTT. The encoded protein is CASNKIMNTEAFF. The whole variable domain, remainder taken from reference TRBV9 and TRBJ1-1, is DSGVTQTPKHLITATGQRVTLRCSPRSGDLSVYWYQQSLDQGLQFLIQYYNGEERAKGNILERFSAQQFPDLHSELNLSSLELGDSALYFCASNKIMNTEAFFGQGTRLTVV.

The chain has TRBV19 and TRBJ1-3; TRBD1 matches 9 bases. This CDR3 has 15 residues. V was pared by 0 bases and J by 7 bases, with 4 bases of the junction left unmatched. Germline V CDR1 and CDR2: LNHDA, SQIVND (reference sequence). CDR3: CASSIEQGATNTIYF. The DNA for the CDR3 is TGTGCCAGTAGTATAGAACAGGGGGCTACGAACACCATATATTTT.

The chain employs TRBV4-1 and TRBJ1-5, with D possibly matching TRBD1 (5 bases). The CDR3 runs 14 residues. In germline, CDR1 is MGHRA, CDR2 YSYEKL. Deletions cut 3 bases from V and 2 bases from J, with 8 bases between. CDR3 sequence reads: CASSQGLGNQPQHF. The DNA for the CDR3 is TGCGCCAGCAGCCAGGGGCTCGGCAATCAGCCCCAGCATTTT.

This clone was seen a few times. The chain couples TRBV30 to TRBJ1-3, with a weak D call TRBD1 (5 bases). Per the germline V gene, CDR1 is GTSNPN and CDR2 is SVGIG (reference sequence). The CDR3 loop spans 15 amino acids. With 7 bases removed from V and 0 bases from J, the gap between germline ends came to 16 bases. The CDR3 reads CALEGQGDSGNTIYF. The CDR3 bases are TGTGCCTTGGAGGGGCAGGGAGACTCTGGAAACACCATATATTTT.

The V and J genes are TRBV18 and TRBJ2-4; D is ambiguous. V was pared by 3 bases and J by 0 bases, with 9 bases between. In germline, CDR1 is KGHSH, CDR2 LQKENI. The CDR3 is made up of 15 amino acids. The CDR3 is CASSPDTVAKNIQYF. The CDR3 nucleotides are TGTGCCAGCTCACCCGACACGGTAGCCAAAAACATTCAGTACTTC. Drawing the rest from reference TRBV18 and TRBJ2-4, the complete variable domain is NAGVMQNPRHLVRRRGQEARLRCSPMKGHSHVYWYRQLPEEGLKFMVYLQKENIIDESGMPKERFSAEFPKEGPSILRIQQVVRGDSAAYFCASSPDTVAKNIQYFGAGTRLSVL.

The rearrangement uses TRBV5-1 and TRBJ2-2; 7 bases map to TRBD2. The CDR3 loop spans 13 amino acids. CDR1 and CDR2 from the germline V gene are SGHRS and YFSETQ. Germline trimming cut 4 bases from V and 3 bases from J; bases unmatched to any gene: 0. The CDR3 loop is CASSAGDTGELFF. CDR3 sequence (DNA): TGCGCCAGCAGCGCGGGGGACACCGGGGAGCTGTTTTTT. The full variable domain, in which reference TRBV5-1 and TRBJ2-2 provide the parts outside the CDR3, is KAGVTQTPRYLIKTRGQQVTLSCSPISGHRSVSWYQQTPGQGLQFLFEYFSETQRNKGNFPGRFSGRQFSNSRSEMNVSTLELGDSALYLCASSAGDTGELFFGEGSRLTVL.

This sequence joins TRBV6-2 or TRBV6-3 and TRBJ2-7, with TRBD1 matching over 8 bases. The CDR3 sequence is 15 residues long. The V segment lost 0 bases and the J segment 6 bases; nucleotides outside the gene matches: 7. The germline V gene has CDR1 MNHEY and CDR2 SVGEGT. CDR3 coding DNA: TGTGCCAGCAGTTACTCGGCCAGGGGGCTAGGCGAGCAGTACTTC. This encodes CASSYSARGLGEQYF.

The chain is built from TRBV29-1 and TRBJ1-1, with D perhaps matching TRBD1 (6 bases). The CDR3 is 14 amino acids. Looked up from germline, CDR1 is SQVTM and CDR2 is ANQGSEA. V dropped 3 bases and J dropped 4 bases, with 15 bases sitting between them. The CDR3 reads CSVEGQGLSTEAFF. CDR3 DNA sequence: TGCAGCGTTGAGGGGCAGGGGCTTAGCACTGAAGCTTTCTTT.

The chain links TRBV6-2 or TRBV6-3 to TRBJ2-6; D uncertain. V was cut by 5 bases and J by 0 bases, with 8 bases left in between. Germline V CDR1 and CDR2: MNHEY, SVGEGT. This CDR3 is built from 15 residues. Here the CDR3 reads CASSTHYSGANVLTF. The CDR3 DNA sequence: TGTGCCAGCAGTACCCACTACTCTGGGGCCAACGTCCTGACTTTC.

CDR3 sequence: CASSRDRGPSSYNEQFF. The DNA for the CDR3 is TGTGCCAGCAGTCGGGACAGGGGTCCTAGCTCCTACAATGAGCAGTTCTTC. The chain carries TRBV2 and TRBJ2-1, with 10 bases that match TRBD1. The trim removed 5 bases at V and 0 bases at J, leaving 7 bases unmatched. Germline assignment: CDR1 SNHLY and CDR2 FYNNEI. The CDR3 spans 17 residues.

The chain couples TRBV10-3 to TRBJ1-1, with no clear D. This CDR3 spans 13 amino acids. Germline CDR1 reads ENHRY; CDR2 reads SYGVKD. Trimming removed 8 bases from V and 3 bases from J, with 13 bases in between. The CDR3 coding sequence is TGTGCCATCCGTGTGGGGAGGGACACTGAAGCTTTCTTT. Its protein product is CAIRVGRDTEAFF.

This rearrangement joins TRBV7-8 to TRBJ1-2; weak D call: TRBD1 (5 bases). The CDR3 is 14 residues long. CDR1 SGHVS and CDR2 FQNEAQ come from the germline V gene. The germline V and J ends were trimmed by 0 bases and 4 bases, with 9 bases remaining between them. The CDR3 is CASSLALGGYGYTF. The DNA for the CDR3 is TGTGCCAGCAGCTTAGCTCTGGGGGGCTATGGCTACACCTTC.